One TCR beta chain is described in this entry. What it binds is unknown. The CDR3 spans 15 residues. V lost 2 bases, J lost 4 bases, and 10 bases stayed unmatched. Germline assignment: CDR1 GTSNPN and CDR2 SVGIG (reference sequence). This entry belongs to a study of cytomegalovirus exposure and HLA in healthy donors. About the study: HLA-typed donors were the source of tens of millions of unique TCRs, which an early data release held. Study-wide results and limits: With later analysis, a missense DCLRE1C variant became linked to TCR beta V- and J-gene trimming. A further, later analysis showed that HLA-associated TCR beta chains (compared with equally common others) were more clonally expanded. CMV serostatus alone was available as immune exposure information.

PCR used 60 Vbeta primers and 13 Jbeta primers. Sequenced by immunoSEQ multiplex PCR; TCRdb stores in-frame clones only, minus some. This table has 65,000 to 70,000 clones, around 68% appearing once. The rearrangement links TRBV30 to TRBJ1-2; 7 bases align to TRBD1. Specimen: PBMCs. The sequence came from a woman in her thirties in good health and CMV-seronegative. DNA for the CDR3: TGTGCCTGGAGTTTTTCGACAGGGCCTTCCTATGGCTACACCTTC. Translated, it gives CAWSFSTGPSYGYTF.